Given below is one TCR beta chain in context. The J segment lost 8 bases and the V segment lost 5 bases, leaving 13 bases of the junction unmatched. Germline V lookup: CDR1 SQVTM, CDR2 ANQGSEA. The CDR3 is 15 amino acids. This sample stems from a study of technical replicates of blood from several donors. The data were produced by immunoSEQ multiplex PCR, yet TCRdb's version contains in-frame clones alone and is incomplete. The profile shows 87,000 or so clones, roughly nine tenths of them singletons. The material sequenced was T cells isolated from PBMCs. This sequence originates from a human donor in good health. The V gene is TRBV29-1, the J gene TRBJ2-1, with TRBD2 matching 9 bases. The CDR3 sequence is CSVPASGTPRDEQFF. Written as DNA, the CDR3 is TGCAGCGTTCCAGCTAGCGGGACTCCAAGGGATGAGCAGTTCTTC.